This paragraph reports one T cell receptor (beta chain). What it binds is not known. Both 60 Vbeta primers and 13 Jbeta primers went into the PCR. Data came from immunoSEQ multiplex PCR; TCRdb stores just in-frame clones and leaves some out. The data hold about 130,000 clones, with approximately 75% observed a single time. The CDR3 spans 15 residues. Germline CDR1 reads LNHDA; CDR2 reads SQIVND (reference sequence). The V and J ends lost 6 bases and 6 bases respectively, with 17 bases between them. Sampled while nominally healthy, donors likely had unrecorded immune exposures. This entry is derived from a study of cytomegalovirus exposure and HLA in healthy donors. Whole-study results and caveats: Being productive about 87% or about 30% of the time was typical of most TCR beta V segments in an earlier analysis. A later analysis showed HLA-associated TCR beta chains outstripping equally common others in clonal expansion.

V is TRBV19 and J is TRBJ2-2; a possible D gene is TRBD1 (7 bases). The sample comprised PBMCs. This clonotype was obtained from a woman in her 40s in good health and CMV-seropositive. The CDR3: CASRGGQFPPGELFF. Here the CDR3 DNA reads TGTGCCAGTAGGGGGGGACAGTTCCCCCCCGGGGAGCTGTTTTTT.